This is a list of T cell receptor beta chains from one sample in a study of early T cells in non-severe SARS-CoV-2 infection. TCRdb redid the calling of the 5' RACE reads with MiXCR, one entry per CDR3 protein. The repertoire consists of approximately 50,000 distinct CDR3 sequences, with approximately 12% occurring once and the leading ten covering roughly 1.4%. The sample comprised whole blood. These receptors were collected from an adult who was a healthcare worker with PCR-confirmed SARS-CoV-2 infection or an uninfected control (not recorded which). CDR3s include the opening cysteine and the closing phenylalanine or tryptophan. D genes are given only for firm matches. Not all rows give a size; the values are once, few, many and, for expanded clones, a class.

TGTGCCAGCAGCTTGACCCGAGGAGAAAACACTGAAGCTTTCTTT | CASSLTRGENTEAFF | TRBV5-6 | . | TRBJ1-1 | .
TGTGCCAGCAGTCCGGACAGGGGGCTTGGCACCGGGGAGCTGTTTTTT | CASSPDRGLGTGELFF | TRBV12-3/TRBV12-4 | TRBD1 | TRBJ2-2 | many
TGTGCCAGCAGCCCTTACTGGCGGGGGGCCTCACGCAATGAGCAGTTCTTC | CASSPYWRGASRNEQFF | TRBV7-2 | TRBD2 | TRBJ2-1 | many
TGCAGTGCTAGACCTGAAGAGACCCAGTACTTC | CSARPEETQYF | TRBV20-1 | . | TRBJ2-5 | few
TGTGCCAGCAGCTCCCCGACTAGCGGTCGGGGCACAGATACGCAGTATTTT | CASSSPTSGRGTDTQYF | TRBV5-4 | TRBD2 | TRBJ2-3 | many
TGTGCCAGCTCACCAGCAGGTAGTAACTATGGCTACACCTTC | CASSPAGSNYGYTF | TRBV18 | . | TRBJ1-2 | few
TGTGCCAGTCAGAAGGGGAATCAGCCCCAGCATTTT | CASQKGNQPQHF | TRBV25-1 | . | TRBJ1-5 | few
TGTGCCAGCAGCGAGGGACCGACAGCCACAGATACGCAGTATTTT | CASSEGPTATDTQYF | TRBV5-6 | . | TRBJ2-3 | once
TGTGCCAGCAGCCAAGCGTGGGACGAAAAACTGTTTTTT | CASSQAWDEKLFF | TRBV4-2 | . | TRBJ1-4 | few
TGTGCCAGCAGCTTAAAGGTGGCCCAAGAGACCCAGTACTTC | CASSLKVAQETQYF | TRBV7-9 | . | TRBJ2-5 | few
TGTGCCTGGAAAACAGGGGGGTACTATGGCTACACCTTC | CAWKTGGYYGYTF | TRBV30 | TRBD1 | TRBJ1-2 | .